Reported below is one T cell receptor (beta chain). These data are taken from a study of T cells in women clearing cervical HPV infection. Libraries were prepared by immunoSEQ multiplex PCR; TCRdb keeps only in-frame clonotypes and omits some of them. The sample spans more than 30,000 clones; the ten largest clones claim about 7%. This sequence originates from a woman between 18 and 70 years old with a cervical HPV16 infection that either progressed to CIN3+ or cleared (not recorded which). Sequenced sample: blood buffy coat.

The CDR3 reads CASSSRESSGANVLFF. CDR3 bases read: TGTGCCAGCAGCTCCAGGGAAAGCTCTGGGGCCAACGTG. The rearrangement joins TRBV5-4 to TRBJ2-2, with D perhaps TRBD1 (5 bases). The read ends 3 residues early relative to the CDR3; the germline J gene fills the gap. The V gene's germline CDR1 is SGHNT and CDR2 YYREEE (reference sequence). The CDR3 contains 16 residues.